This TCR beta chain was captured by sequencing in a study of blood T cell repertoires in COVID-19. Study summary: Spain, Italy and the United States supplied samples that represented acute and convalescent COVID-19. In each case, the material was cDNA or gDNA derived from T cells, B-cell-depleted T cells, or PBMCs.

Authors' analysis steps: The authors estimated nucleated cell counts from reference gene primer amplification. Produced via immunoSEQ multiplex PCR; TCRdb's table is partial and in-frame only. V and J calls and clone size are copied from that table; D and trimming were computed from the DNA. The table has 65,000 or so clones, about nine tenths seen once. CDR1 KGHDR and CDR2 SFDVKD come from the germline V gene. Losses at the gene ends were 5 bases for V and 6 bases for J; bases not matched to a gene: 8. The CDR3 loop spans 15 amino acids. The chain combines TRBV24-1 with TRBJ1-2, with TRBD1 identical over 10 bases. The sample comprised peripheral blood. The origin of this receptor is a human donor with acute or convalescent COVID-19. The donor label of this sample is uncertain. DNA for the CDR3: TGTGCCACCAGTGGCCCCGACAGGGGGCAGGATGGCTACACCTTC. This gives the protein CATSGPDRGQDGYTF.